The 22 T cell receptor beta chains below all came from one sample that was sequenced in a study of blood T cell repertoires in COVID-19. Sequenced by immunoSEQ multiplex PCR; TCRdb stores in-frame clones only, minus some. The sample contains tens of thousands of clones, around 90% of which appear only once. The sample was peripheral blood. Source of these receptors: a male donor with acute or convalescent COVID-19.

This chain joins TRBV24-1 and TRBJ1-2; 8 positions match TRBD1. V trimming: 4 bases; J trimming: 10 bases; junction bases outside the gene matches: 4. The CDR3 contains 12 residues. Per the germline V gene, CDR1 is KGHDR and CDR2 is SFDVKD. As DNA, the CDR3 is TGTGCCACCAGTGAGGTGGACAGGGACTACACCTTC. Amino acids: CATSEVDRDYTF.

The rearrangement links TRBV10-3 to TRBJ1-2, with TRBD1 matching over 8 bases. The CDR3 has 14 residues. V lost 8 bases, J lost 8 bases, and 13 bases stayed unmatched. Germline values: CDR1 ENHRY, CDR2 SYGVKD. CDR3 sequence (DNA): TGTGCCATCTCTGAGGGGCAGGGGGCGCGGGGCTACACCTTC. Translated, it gives CAISEGQGARGYTF.

The V and J genes are TRBV7-2 and TRBJ2-1; a possible D gene is TRBD2 (5 bases). The CDR3 runs to 13 residues. Trimming took off 5 bases at V and 10 bases at J, with 15 bases between the two ends. From germline, CDR1 is SGHTA and CDR2 FQGNSA. CDR3 in DNA: TGTGCCAGCAGCCCGGGGATGTTACTAGAGCAGTTCTTC. Amino acid sequence: CASSPGMLLEQFF.

This chain links TRBV18 with TRBJ2-7, with 8 bases that match TRBD1. The germline gives CDR1 KGHSH, CDR2 LQKENI. V shed 6 bases, J shed 6 bases, and the junction held 19 bases outside the gene matches. CDR3 length: 17 residues. This CDR3 is CASSPSDRANVGGEQYF. The CDR3 bases are TGTGCCAGCTCCCCGTCGGACAGGGCAAATGTCGGTGGCGAGCAGTACTTC.

The count of this clone is one. V usage is TRBV19 and J usage is TRBJ1-5; no firm D call. The CDR3 length is 14 residues. With 7 bases removed from V and 3 bases from J, the gap between germline ends came to 13 bases. Germline-derived CDR1 and CDR2 are LNHDA and SQIVND (reference sequence). The CDR3 DNA sequence: TGTGCCAGTAATAATTTAGATCACAATCAGCCCCAGCATTTT. It yields the protein CASNNLDHNQPQHF.

This rearrangement joins TRBV19 to TRBJ1-1, with 8 positions matching TRBD1. CDR1 is LNHDA, CDR2 SQIVND, per germline (reference sequence). The CDR3 length is 17 residues. V lost 7 bases, J lost 2 bases, and 15 bases stayed unmatched. CDR3 region: CASTQGIGQGYNTEAFF. For the CDR3, the DNA is TGTGCCAGTACCCAGGGGATCGGACAGGGATATAACACTGAAGCTTTCTTT. The whole variable domain, remainder taken from reference TRBV19 and TRBJ1-1, is DGGITQSPKYLFRKEGQNVTLSCEQNLNHDAMYWYRQDPGQGLRLIYYSQIVNDFQKGDIAEGYSVSREKKESFPLTVTSAQKNPTAFYLCASTQGIGQGYNTEAFFGQGTRLTVV.

Only a few counts were recorded for this clone. The chain has TRBV19 and TRBJ1-5, with 11 nucleotides matching TRBD1. CDR1 and CDR2 from the germline V gene are LNHDA and SQIVND (reference sequence). After removal of 6 bases from V and 5 bases from J, the junction contained 9 bases not matched to a gene. This CDR3 region has 16 residues. This CDR3 reads CASSARDRGADQPQHF. CDR3 DNA: TGTGCCAGTAGCGCAAGGGACAGGGGGGCGGATCAGCCCCAGCATTTT.

This clone was seen a few times. The gene calls are TRBV5-8 and TRBJ1-4; 8 bases line up with TRBD1. The CDR3 has 13 amino acids. The ends lost 3 bases at V and 7 bases at J; junction bases unmatched: 2. The germline gives CDR1 SGHTS, CDR2 YDEGEE. CDR3 DNA sequence: TGTGCCAGCAGCTCACAGGGGGTTGAAAAACTGTTTTTT. Translating gives CASSSQGVEKLFF.

The chain recombines TRBV6-1 with TRBJ2-7, with a possible D match to TRBD1 (5 bases). There are 14 residues in the CDR3. Germline V lookup: CDR1 MNHNS, CDR2 SASEGT. The V end was cut by 2 bases, the J end by 2 bases, with 10 bases between. This CDR3 reads CASSENRRPYEQYF. The CDR3 coding sequence is TGTGCCAGCAGTGAAAACAGGCGCCCCTACGAGCAGTACTTC.

The V gene is TRBV21-1, the J gene TRBJ1-2. TRBV21-1 counts as a pseudogene. The CDR3 sequence is 14 residues long. The CDR3 region has the DNA TGTGCCAGCAGCAAAGAATTGAGTAACTATGGCTACACCTTC. Translating gives CASSKELSNYGYTF.

The genes are TRBV5-4 and TRBJ1-4; 7 nucleotides align to TRBD1. The germline V gene encodes CDR1 SGHNT and CDR2 YYREEE (reference sequence). The length of the CDR3 is 14 residues. Trimming at V came to 3 bases and at J to 4 bases, leaving 3 bases not matched to a gene. CDR3 in amino acids: CASSSGQNNEKLFF. CDR3 coding DNA: TGTGCCAGCAGCTCGGGACAGAATAATGAAAAACTGTTTTTT.

V and J are TRBV5-5 and TRBJ2-4; maybe TRBD1 (6 bases). Germline assignment: CDR1 SGHKS and CDR2 YYEKEE (reference sequence). V lost 4 bases, J lost 9 bases, and 17 bases lay in between. CDR3 length equals 14 residues. The CDR3 reads CASSPAPGESIQYF. As DNA, the CDR3 is TGTGCCAGCAGCCCGGCGCCAGGGGAGTCCATTCAGTACTTC.

The genes are TRBV6-5 and TRBJ1-2; maybe TRBD1 (6 bases). The germline V and J ends were trimmed by 6 bases and 8 bases, with 16 bases remaining between them. Germline V gene sequence: CDR1 MNHEY, CDR2 SVGAGI. The CDR3 covers 13 residues. The CDR3 nucleotides are TGTGCCAGCAGCCTTGACAGGACTCGGGGCTACACCTTC. It specifies CASSLDRTRGYTF.

The rearrangement links TRBV6-5 to TRBJ1-2; D is perhaps TRBD1 (6 bases). V gave up 6 bases and J gave up 4 bases, with 9 bases separating them. This CDR3 has 12 amino acids. The germline CDR1 and CDR2 sequences are MNHEY and SVGAGI. The CDR3 loop reads CASRDSLYGYTF. The DNA for the CDR3 is TGTGCCAGCAGGGACAGCCTCTATGGCTACACCTTC.

The J gene is TRBJ1-3, the V gene TRBV6-5; 8 bases map to TRBD1. The V and J ends lost 5 bases and 4 bases, in that order; junction bases with no gene match: 7. In germline, CDR1 is MNHEY, CDR2 SVGAGI. The CDR3 contains 15 residues. CDR3 nucleotides: TGTGCCAGCAGTCCAAGGACAGGGAGCGGAAACACCATATATTTT. This encodes CASSPRTGSGNTIYF.

This chain connects TRBV2 to TRBJ2-3; TRBD2 matches at 8 bases. Germline CDR1 is SNHLY and CDR2 is FYNNEI. V trimming: 1 base; J trimming: 0 bases; junction bases outside the gene matches: 6. The CDR3 spans 17 residues. The CDR3: CASSEEGGGHSTDTQYF. The CDR3 DNA is TGTGCCAGCAGTGAAGAAGGCGGGGGGCATAGCACAGATACGCAGTATTTT.

This chain connects TRBV5-6 to TRBJ2-6, with D possibly matching TRBD1 (5 bases). This CDR3 comprises 18 residues. V lost 2 bases, J lost 0 bases, and 15 bases lay in between. The V gene's germline CDR1 is SGHDT and CDR2 YYEEEE. DNA of the CDR3: TGTGCCAGCAGCTTTTGGGTGAAGGGGTCCTCTGGGGCCAACGTCCTGACTTTC. Encoded protein: CASSFWVKGSSGANVLTF. Based on the CDR3 plus reference TRBV5-6 and TRBJ2-6, the full variable domain is DAGVTQSPTHLIKTRGQQVTLRCSPKSGHDTVSWYQQALGQGPQFIFQYYEEEERQRGNFPDRFSGHQFPNYSSELNVNALLLGDSALYLCASSFWVKGSSGANVLTFGAGSRLTVL.

V is TRBV19 and J is TRBJ1-4, with no clear D. The CDR3 is 15 residues long. The V end was cut by 7 bases, the J end by 7 bases, with 19 bases between. Germline V gene lookup returns CDR1 LNHDA and CDR2 SQIVND (reference sequence). CDR3 in amino acids: CASTRVPGGGEKLFF. The CDR3 coding sequence is TGTGCCAGTACCCGGGTGCCGGGAGGAGGTGAAAAACTGTTTTTT.

This chain links TRBV11-1 with TRBJ2-1, with a weak D call TRBD2 (6 bases). This CDR3 comprises 14 residues. Per the germline V gene, CDR1 is SGHAT and CDR2 is FQDESV (reference sequence). V lost 1 base to trimming and J lost 5 bases, with 9 bases between them. In DNA form, the CDR3 reads TGTGCCAGCAGCTTAGTTGGGAGGAACAATGAGCAGTTCTTC. Protein: CASSLVGRNNEQFF.

This clone came up a few times. J is TRBJ1-2 and V is TRBV4-1; D is uncertain. The CDR3 consists of 14 residues. CDR1 is MGHRA, CDR2 YSYEKL, per germline. V dropped 0 bases and J dropped 7 bases, with 12 bases sitting between them. The CDR3 loop reads CASSQDPGMSGYTF. DNA of the CDR3: TGCGCCAGCAGCCAAGATCCGGGGATGAGTGGCTACACCTTC.

This clone came up once. The chain employs TRBV19 and TRBJ1-2; D ambiguous. The V gene's germline CDR1 is LNHDA and CDR2 SQIVND (reference sequence). V was trimmed by 8 bases and J by 3 bases, leaving 4 bases between them. The CDR3 length is 10 residues. The CDR3 region is CASGHYGYTF. The CDR3 coding sequence is TGTGCCAGTGGCCACTATGGCTACACCTTC. Complete variable domain (other parts from reference TRBV19 and TRBJ1-2): DGGITQSPKYLFRKEGQNVTLSCEQNLNHDAMYWYRQDPGQGLRLIYYSQIVNDFQKGDIAEGYSVSREKKESFPLTVTSAQKNPTAFYLCASGHYGYTFGSGTRLTVV.

The chain carries TRBV28 and TRBJ1-6, with a possible D match to TRBD1 (5 bases). The CDR3 length is 16 residues. In germline, CDR1 is MDHEN, CDR2 SYDVKM. Trimming took 3 bases from V and 9 from J, leaving 18 bases between them. CDR3 in DNA: TGTGCCAGCAGTTTGTTGGGGCCGCACGGCGGTTCACCCCTCCACTTT. This sequence encodes CASSLLGPHGGSPLHF.